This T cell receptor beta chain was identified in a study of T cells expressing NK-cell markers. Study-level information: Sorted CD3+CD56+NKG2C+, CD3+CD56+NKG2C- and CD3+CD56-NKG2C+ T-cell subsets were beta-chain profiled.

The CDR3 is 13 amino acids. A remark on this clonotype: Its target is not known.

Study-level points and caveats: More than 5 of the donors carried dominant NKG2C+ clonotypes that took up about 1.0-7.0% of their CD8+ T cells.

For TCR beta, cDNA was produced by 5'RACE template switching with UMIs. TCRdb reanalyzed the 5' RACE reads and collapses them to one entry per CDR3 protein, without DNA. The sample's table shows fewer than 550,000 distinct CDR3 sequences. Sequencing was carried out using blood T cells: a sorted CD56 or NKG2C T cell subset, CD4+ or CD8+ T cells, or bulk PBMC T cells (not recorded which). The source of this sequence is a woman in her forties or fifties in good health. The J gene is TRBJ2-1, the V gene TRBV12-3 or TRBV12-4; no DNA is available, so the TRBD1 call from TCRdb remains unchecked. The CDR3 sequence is CASSRDGVVEQFF.